This T cell receptor beta chain stems from a study of CD8 T cells in ankylosing spondylitis. Overall study findings and caveats: Peripheral blood samples showed relatively rare disease-linked clones, and these clones were CD8+. Ankylosing spondylitis blood appeared to carry a characteristic TCR beta motif of fewer than 10 highly homologous variants. Significant enrichment of disease-linked clones was reported in matched ankylosing spondylitis synovial fluid.

Trimming at V came to 3 bases and at J to 5 bases, leaving 6 bases not matched to a gene. Germline V lookup: CDR1 DFQATT, CDR2 SNEGSKA (reference sequence). This CDR3 is 14 amino acids long. Regarding this clonotype: Its antigen is unknown.

Quantitative barcoded 5'-RACE was used to prepare TCR beta libraries. TCRdb fed the 5' RACE reads into MiXCR, producing one record per CDR3 protein. The data show some 840,000 distinct CDR3 sequences, over 9.5% seen once. This sequence was found in a male donor with ankylosing spondylitis. Sequenced: blood, either unsorted or a sorted T cell fraction (not recorded which). V and J are TRBV20-1 and TRBJ2-2; TRBD1 aligns across 7 bases. DNA for the CDR3: TGCAGTGCTAGTGAAGGGGGCCGGACCGGGGAGCTGTTTTTT. It codes for CSASEGGRTGELFF.